A single sample is the source of the 18 T cell receptor beta chains below, sequenced in a study of T cells in Graves' hyperthyroidism and ophthalmopathy. RNA transcripts gave rise to amplified TCR beta CDR3 regions. The TCR CDR3 first-round RT-PCR relied on the HTBI primer set. One entry per CDR3 protein, called by TCRdb with MiXCR from the multiplex PCR reads. This sample has 250,000 to 300,000 distinct CDR3 sequences, with around 13% found just once. Sequencing was performed on blood. These receptors were obtained from a woman between 40 and 55 years old with Graves' hyperthyroidism.

This clonotype was observed at least ten times. The rearrangement links TRBV5-8 to TRBJ1-2; 9 nucleotides line up with TRBD1. J gave up 4 bases and V 4 bases, and 8 bases lay outside the gene matches. The CDR3 totals 15 residues. Germline V gives CDR1 SGHTS, CDR2 YDEGEE. The CDR3 DNA follows: TGTGCCAGCAGCACCGGGACAGGGTGGACCTATGGCTACACCTTC. Protein sequence: CASSTGTGWTYGYTF.

The table lists this clonotype with many counts. The chain joins TRBV6-8 to TRBJ1-6, with a weak D call TRBD1 (5 bases). With 10 bases removed from V and 4 bases from J, the gap between germline ends came to 35 bases. This CDR3 comprises 21 residues. Germline V lookup: CDR1 MNHGY, CDR2 SAAAGT. The CDR3 is CAITRDPHSAVLQVYNSPLHF. The CDR3 DNA reads as TGTGCCATCACCAGGGATCCACATTCTGCAGTTCTTCAGGTTTATAATTCACCCCTCCACTTT.

The J gene is TRBJ2-2, the V gene TRBV7-9; perhaps TRBD2 as D (6 bases). Looked up from germline, CDR1 is SEHNR and CDR2 is FQNEAQ (reference sequence). The CDR3 totals 16 residues. The V end lost 6 bases, the J end lost 4 bases, and 18 bases lay between the germline ends. The CDR3 DNA sequence: TGTGCCAGCAGAACCATGGGCGGGATGGGCACCGGGGAGCTGTTTTTT. Its protein product is CASRTMGGMGTGELFF.

In this sample, this clonotype turned up many times. The V call is TRBV11-1, the J call TRBJ1-2; the D gene is possibly TRBD1 (6 bases). CDR1 and CDR2 from the germline V gene are SGHAT and FQDESV (reference sequence). CDR3 size: 14 residues. Between the trimmed V and J ends, which lost 2 bases and 1 base, there was a span of 8 bases. The CDR3 protein is CASSLNRDNYGYTF. The CDR3 nucleotides read TGTGCCAGCAGCTTAAACAGGGATAACTATGGCTACACCTTC.

There are many counts of this clonotype. J is TRBJ1-2 and V is TRBV6-1, with 7 bases matching TRBD1. CDR1 MNHNS and CDR2 SASEGT come from the germline V gene. J lost 4 bases, V lost 2 bases, and 7 bases had no gene match. CDR3 length equals 15 residues. The DNA for the CDR3 is TGTGCCAGCAGTGAACGCCCTGGACAGGCCTATGGCTACACCTTC. Its translation: CASSERPGQAYGYTF.

This chain joins TRBV7-9 and TRBJ2-4; D remains unclear. CDR1 and CDR2 from the germline V gene are SEHNR and FQNEAQ (reference sequence). V dropped 4 bases and J dropped 10 bases, with 14 bases sitting between them. The CDR3 spans 13 residues. The CDR3 reads CASSSTLVGIQYF. The CDR3 DNA reads TGTGCCAGCAGCTCCACCTTGGTTGGGATTCAGTACTTC.

This clonotype has ten or more counts. The chain recombines TRBV27 with TRBJ1-6, with D possibly being TRBD1 (5 bases). V lost 4 bases to trimming and J lost 7 bases, with 8 bases between them. Germline CDR1 is MNHEY and CDR2 is SMNVEV (reference sequence). The CDR3 runs 13 residues. This CDR3 is CASSWGENSPLHF. The CDR3 DNA reads TGTGCCAGCAGTTGGGGGGAAAATTCACCCCTCCACTTT.

CDR3 sequence reads: CAISAEVRSRNEKLFF. The CDR3 region has the DNA TGTGCCATCAGTGCCGAAGTAAGGAGCAGGAATGAAAAACTGTTTTTT. The rearrangement links TRBV10-3 to TRBJ1-4; D is unresolved. The CDR3 runs 16 residues. V lost 4 bases and J lost 5, with 17 bases in between. Germline V lookup: CDR1 ENHRY, CDR2 SYGVKD.

This clonotype was counted at least ten times. CDR3 sequence (DNA): TGTGCCAGCAGTTTAGTACCGGGACGGGGTAACTATGGCTACACCTTC. This sequence encodes CASSLVPGRGNYGYTF. V is TRBV28 and J is TRBJ1-2, with a weak D call TRBD1 (5 bases). CDR3 length equals 16 residues. CDR1 MDHEN and CDR2 SYDVKM come from the germline V gene. V shed 2 bases and J shed 1 base, with 14 bases lying between them.

This clonotype was detected ten times or more. The rearrangement uses TRBV3-1 and TRBJ1-1; D call uncertain. The CDR3 is 13 residues long. Trimming left V 8 bases short and J 5 bases short, with 15 bases between. CDR1 and CDR2 from the germline V gene are LGHDT and YNNKEL (reference sequence). The CDR3 nucleotides read TGTGCCAGCGCGGCGAATGGGGTGACTGAAGCTTTCTTT. Its protein is CASAANGVTEAFF.

This clonotype has ten or more counts. The rearrangement uses TRBV5-1 and TRBJ2-3; D might be TRBD2 (5 bases). CDR1 and CDR2 from the germline V gene are SGHRS and YFSETQ. The CDR3 runs to 14 residues. Trimming pared 7 bases from V and 4 bases from J, leaving 16 bases between. Here the CDR3 DNA reads TGCGCCAGCTGCTCCGGGCTAGCCGCAGATACGCAGTATTTT. Translation: CASCSGLAADTQYF.

This clonotype was picked up many times. The chain has TRBV12-3 or TRBV12-4 and TRBJ1-1; D call uncertain. The ends were cut back, 0 bases at V and 11 bases at J, with 13 bases in the middle. This CDR3 is built from 13 residues. In DNA, the CDR3 is TGTGCCAGCAGTTTAGCTGGCCCCACGGCGGCTTTCTTT. Translated: CASSLAGPTAAFF.

J is TRBJ2-2 and V is TRBV3-1, with no clear D. The germline V and J ends were trimmed by 1 base and 8 bases, with 11 bases remaining between them. CDR1 is LGHDT and CDR2 is YNNKEL in the germline V gene (reference sequence). The CDR3 spans 14 residues. The CDR3 DNA is TGTGCCAGCAGCCAAGTTTGGGATGGGGGGGAGCTGTTTTTT. Its translation is CASSQVWDGGELFF.

The chain joins TRBV7-8 to TRBJ1-4; 10 bases map to TRBD1. Germline CDR1 and CDR2: SGHVS and FQNEAQ. J was trimmed by 8 bases and V by 5 bases; bases with no gene match: 11. This CDR3 region has 16 residues. The CDR3 DNA reads TGTGCCAGCAGCCTTTCCAGGGACAGGGGAGACGAAAAACTGTTTTTT. Translating it yields CASSLSRDRGDEKLFF.

The genes are TRBV28 and TRBJ2-1; D is possibly TRBD2 (5 bases). There are 15 residues in the CDR3. Germline CDR1 reads MDHEN; CDR2 reads SYDVKM. V was pared by 8 bases and J by 7 bases, with 21 bases between. The CDR3 DNA follows: TGTGCCAGCGGTCCACCCACGGGCGGGCTTAATGAGCAGTTCTTC. Translation: CASGPPTGGLNEQFF. The whole variable domain, filled in from reference TRBV28 and TRBJ2-1, reads DVKVTQSSRYLVKRTGEKVFLECVQDMDHENMFWYRQDPGLGLRLIYFSYDVKMKEKGDIPEGYSVSREKKERFSLILESASTNQTSMYLCASGPPTGGLNEQFFGPGTRLTVL.

Turning to this clonotype: With a much larger clone just one base away, this may be a read error. The chain links TRBV28 to TRBJ2-3; D might be TRBD2 (6 bases). Germline V gene sequence: CDR1 MDHEN, CDR2 SYDVKM. CDR3 length: 16 amino acids. V gave up 2 bases and J gave up 0 bases, with 12 bases separating them. Here the CDR3 DNA reads TGTGCCAGCAGTTTAGTAGGGGAGGCTAGCACAGATACGCAGTATTTT. Its protein is CASSLVGEASTDTQYF.

In its sample, this clonotype was seen a few times. The V and J genes are TRBV20-1 and TRBJ1-6; tentative D call: TRBD1 (5 bases). Trimming took 5 bases from V and 3 from J, leaving 8 bases between them. The CDR3 is made up of 13 amino acids. CDR1 and CDR2 from the germline V gene are DFQATT and SNEGSKA (reference sequence). The CDR3 sequence: CSAHGHYNSPLHF. The CDR3 nucleotides read TGCAGTGCTCATGGACACTATAATTCACCCCTCCACTTT.

V gene TRBV18 combines with J gene TRBJ2-5; a weak D match, TRBD2 (6 bases). Trimming pared 6 bases from V and 4 bases from J, leaving 18 bases between. Per the germline V gene, CDR1 is KGHSH and CDR2 is LQKENI. CDR3 length: 15 amino acids. CDR3 protein: CASSTGDQGRETQYF. CDR3 DNA: TGTGCCAGCTCCACGGGGGACCAAGGACGAGAGACCCAGTACTTC.